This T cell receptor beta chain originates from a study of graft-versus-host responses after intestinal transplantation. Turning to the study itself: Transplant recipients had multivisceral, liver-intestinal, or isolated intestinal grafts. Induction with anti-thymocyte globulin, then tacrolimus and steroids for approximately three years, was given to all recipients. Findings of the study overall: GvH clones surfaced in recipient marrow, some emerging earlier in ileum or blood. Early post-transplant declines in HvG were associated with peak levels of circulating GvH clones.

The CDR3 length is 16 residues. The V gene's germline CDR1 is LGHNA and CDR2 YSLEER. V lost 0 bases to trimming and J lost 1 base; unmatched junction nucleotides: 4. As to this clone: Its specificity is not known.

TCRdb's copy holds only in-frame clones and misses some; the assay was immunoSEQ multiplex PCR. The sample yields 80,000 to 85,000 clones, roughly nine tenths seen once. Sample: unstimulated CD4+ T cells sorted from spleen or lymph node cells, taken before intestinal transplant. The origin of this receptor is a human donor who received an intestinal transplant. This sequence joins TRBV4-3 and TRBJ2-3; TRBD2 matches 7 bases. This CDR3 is CASSQDWGGGTDTQYF. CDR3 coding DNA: TGCGCCAGCAGCCAAGATTGGGGGGGTGGCACAGATACGCAGTATTTT.